This TCR beta chain was recovered during a study of blood T cell repertoires in COVID-19. Data came from immunoSEQ multiplex PCR; TCRdb stores just in-frame clones and leaves some out. In the table there are hundreds of thousands of clones, roughly 90% of which are singletons. J was trimmed by 1 base and V by 1 base; bases with no gene match: 0. CDR1 is SGHTA and CDR2 is FQGNSA in the germline V gene. The CDR3 has 15 residues. The sequenced sample was PBMCs or T cells enriched from blood (not recorded which). The genes are TRBV7-2 and TRBJ2-1; 8 bases map to TRBD1. The TCR sequence derives from a man aged 55 to 70 who had recovered from COVID-19. The CDR3 nucleotides read TGTGCCAGCAGCTTAGGACAGGGGTCCTACAATGAGCAGTTCTTC. Encoded protein: CASSLGQGSYNEQFF.